This T cell receptor beta chain was sequenced for a study of radiotherapy plus CTLA-4 blockade in lung cancer. The CDR3 has 15 residues. Looked up from germline, CDR1 is LNHDA and CDR2 is SQIVND (reference sequence). Trimming shortened V by 4 bases and J by 1 base, and 12 bases separated the two germline ends. Clones were read by immunoSEQ multiplex PCR, and TCRdb kept only the in-frame ones, dropping some. This sample has about 120,000 clones, with about 90% found just once. The clonotype was recovered from a human donor with non-small cell lung cancer that progressed on radiotherapy plus ipilimumab. The sample in question was peripheral blood, obtained from a patient treated with radiotherapy plus ipilimumab. The chain employs TRBV19 and TRBJ2-3, with D unclear. This chain's CDR3 is CASSKYWAGTDTQYF. Written as DNA, the CDR3 is TGTGCCAGTAGTAAATATTGGGCCGGCACAGATACGCAGTATTTT.